This TCR beta chain originates from a study of regulatory T cells in long-lasting Graves disease. Broader study findings: There was favoring of TRBV28, TRBJ1-2 and TRBJ2-5 in persistent disease. Accuracy may have suffered from the small sample size.

Notes on this clonotype: Its antigen is not known.

Described time point: persistent/refractory GD, antithyroid drugs over 5 years with positive TRAb. With RNA extracted from PBMCs as input, the TCR library was made. The CDR3 covers 19 residues. CDR1 is MNHNY, CDR2 SVGAGI, per germline (reference sequence). V was trimmed by 0 bases and J by 2 bases, leaving 23 bases between them. Building of the TCR beta libraries involved iRepertoire HTBI primers and Arm-PCR of CDR3 regions. TCRdb reprocessed the multiplex PCR reads via MiXCR and lists one record per CDR3 protein. The table lists 300,000 to 400,000 distinct CDR3 sequences, 20% of them singletons, with around 30% in the top ten.

Sequenced here: peripheral blood mononuclear cells (PBMCs), sampled when the disease was refractory, from a patient treated with antithyroid drugs. The sequence derives from a female donor with Graves disease. The genes are TRBV6-6 and TRBJ2-7; possibly TRBD1 for D (6 bases). CDR3 region: CASSYSSYGVDRSAYEQYF. The CDR3 DNA follows: TGTGCCAGCAGTTACTCGAGTTATGGTGTTGACAGGAGCGCCTACGAGCAGTACTTC.